These 22 T cell receptor beta chains were sequenced from one sample in a study of T-cell memory formation after mild COVID-19. TCRdb reprocessed the 5' RACE reads via MiXCR and lists one record per CDR3 protein. The data hold some 450,000 distinct CDR3 sequences, with approximately 19% observed a single time. Sequenced input: PBMCs or a T cell subset sorted from them (not recorded which). Source of these receptors: a man aged 18 to 30 who had mild COVID-19 (a few samples of this study predate the infection). Cell type and time point are not known.

The chain links TRBV27 to TRBJ2-7; TRBD1 matches at 8 bases. The CDR3 sequence is 14 residues long. Germline V gene data show CDR1 as MNHEY and CDR2 as SMNVEV (reference sequence). V lost 7 bases, J lost 3 bases, and 8 bases stayed unmatched. The DNA for the CDR3 is TGTGCCAGCACCCAAGCAGGACAGGGCTACGAGCAGTACTTC. Residues: CASTQAGQGYEQYF.

This clonotype appeared once. V is TRBV15 and J is TRBJ2-1; D not certain. The germline CDR1 and CDR2 sequences are LNHNV and YYDKDF (reference sequence). There are 15 residues in the CDR3. V was cut by 3 bases and J by 4 bases, with 13 bases left in between. The CDR3 coding sequence is TGTGCCACCAGCAGTGGTCTGACCCGATACAATGAGCAGTTCTTC. Translation: CATSSGLTRYNEQFF.

This clonotype occurred a few times. The chain links TRBV30 to TRBJ1-4, with a possible D match to TRBD1 (6 bases). The CDR3 has 16 residues. V lost 5 bases and J lost 6, with 22 bases in between. The germline CDR1 and CDR2 sequences are GTSNPN and SVGIG (reference sequence). The CDR3 is CAWYTGKGLGDEKLFF. The CDR3 bases are TGTGCCTGGTACACAGGGAAAGGCCTCGGGGATGAAAAACTGTTTTTT.

This clonotype has only a few counts. The chain combines TRBV24-1 with TRBJ1-5, with 9 positions matching TRBD1. The CDR3 totals 14 residues. Germline-derived CDR1 and CDR2 are KGHDR and SFDVKD. V shed 7 bases, J shed 5 bases, and the junction held 5 bases outside the gene matches. This CDR3 reads CATSPTGGYQPQHF. CDR3 nucleotide sequence: TGTGCCACCAGCCCCACAGGGGGCTATCAGCCCCAGCATTTT.

The chain links TRBV5-4 to TRBJ1-1, with TRBD1 as a possible D gene (5 bases). The CDR3 is 14 residues long. Trimming took 4 bases from V and 4 from J, leaving 14 bases between them. Germline assignment: CDR1 SGHNT and CDR2 YYREEE (reference sequence). CDR3 sequence: CASSQETASTEAFF. DNA for the CDR3: TGTGCCAGCAGCCAGGAGACAGCCAGCACTGAAGCTTTCTTT.

Details on this clonotype: A read error may be the cause here, since a much bigger clone is one base away. The chain joins TRBV7-2 to TRBJ2-4, with TRBD2 identical over 12 bases. There are 15 residues in the CDR3. Germline values: CDR1 SGHTA, CDR2 FQGNSA. Here the CDR3 reads CSSSSSGGAFYIQYF. The CDR3 coding sequence is TGTTCCAGCAGCTCTAGCGGGGGGGCCTTTTACATTCAGTACTTC.

As to this clonotype: An end of the junction differs from the germline gene, which may be a read error. DNA for the CDR3: TGCGCCAGCAGCCCTAGACAAACAAACACTGGAGCTTTCTTT. The encoded protein is CASSPRQTNTGAFF. V usage is TRBV5-1 and J usage is TRBJ1-1; D is uncertain. The germline V gene has CDR1 SGHRS and CDR2 YFSETQ. This CDR3 is 14 amino acids long.

In this sample, this clonotype turned up once. This chain uses TRBV9 with TRBJ1-5; no reliable D call. Per the germline V gene, CDR1 is SGDLS and CDR2 is YYNGEE. Trimming stripped 3 bases from V and 0 bases from J, with 10 bases between. There are 15 residues in the CDR3. CDR3 nucleotides: TGTGCCAGCAGCGCGACCTATTATAGCAATCAGCCCCAGCATTTT. Translating it yields CASSATYYSNQPQHF.

This clonotype was seen a handful of times. The chain joins TRBV6-2 or TRBV6-3 to TRBJ2-7, with 7 bases identical to TRBD2. CDR3 size: 13 residues. V was pared by 8 bases and J by 2 bases, with 6 bases of the junction left unmatched. From germline, CDR1 is MNHEY and CDR2 SVGEGT. The CDR3 reads CASQYAGAYEQYV. DNA for the CDR3: TGTGCCAGCCAATACGCGGGGGCCTACGAGCAGTACGTC.

There are a few counts of this clonotype. The rearrangement links TRBV11-2 to TRBJ2-3; D ambiguous. The germline V gene encodes CDR1 SGHAT and CDR2 FQNNGV. V was pared by 3 bases and J by 0 bases, with 10 bases between. This CDR3 contains 15 residues. CDR3: CASSFVEPSTDTQYF. The CDR3 region has the DNA TGTGCCAGCAGCTTTGTGGAACCTAGCACAGATACGCAGTATTTT.

V usage is TRBV10-3 and J usage is TRBJ2-1, with TRBD2 matching over 12 bases. The V gene end was trimmed by 11 bases and the J gene end by 0 bases; junction bases not matched to a gene: 8. The germline gives CDR1 ENHRY, CDR2 SYGVKD. This CDR3 spans 16 amino acids. The CDR3 region is CAATSGGASSYNEQFF. DNA of the CDR3: TGTGCCGCGACTAGCGGGGGCGCGAGCTCCTACAATGAGCAGTTCTTC.

This clonotype was seen many times. The gene calls are TRBV12-3 or TRBV12-4 and TRBJ2-3, with D unclear. V was shortened by 4 bases and J by 2 bases, with 10 bases between the two germline ends. This CDR3 spans 14 amino acids. CDR3 in DNA: TGTGCCAGCAGTTCCGGTCTACTCACAGATACGCAGTATTTT. This sequence encodes CASSSGLLTDTQYF.

The V gene is TRBV21-1, the J gene TRBJ2-7; the D call TRBD1 from the table was never checked on the DNA. TRBV21-1 is termed a pseudogene. This CDR3 has 16 residues. As DNA, the CDR3 is TGTGCCAGCAGCAAAGATGAGGACAGGGAGTTTGACGAGCAGTACGTC. Translating it yields CASSKDEDREFDEQYV.

J is TRBJ2-6 and V is TRBV7-2; weak D call: TRBD1 (5 bases). V gave up 10 bases and J gave up 0 bases, with 19 bases separating them. This CDR3 spans 17 amino acids. Germline-derived CDR1 and CDR2 are SGHTA and FQGNSA. CDR3 DNA sequence: TGTGCCATCCCGGCGACAGTTTCCTTCTCTGGGGCCAACGTCCTGACTTTC. The encoded protein is CAIPATVSFSGANVLTF.

This clonotype has just a few counts. The gene calls are TRBV5-1 and TRBJ1-2; D is perhaps TRBD1 (5 bases). CDR1 and CDR2 (germline): SGHRS, YFSETQ. V was clipped by 5 bases and J by 0 bases, with 14 bases between them. The CDR3 has 15 residues. The DNA for the CDR3 is TGCGCCAGCAGGGAGGGACTAGAAGCTAACTATGGCTACACCTTC. Its translation: CASREGLEANYGYTF.

This clonotype appeared a few times. This chain connects TRBV9 to TRBJ2-3, with TRBD2 identical over 7 bases. CDR3 length: 17 amino acids. Germline assignment: CDR1 SGDLS and CDR2 YYNGEE. V lost 3 bases, J lost 0 bases, and 10 bases stayed unmatched. For the CDR3, the DNA is TGTGCCAGCAGCGGGCGGGGGTCGTCCACTAGCACAGATACGCAGTATTTT. Translating gives CASSGRGSSTSTDTQYF.

This clonotype was seen only a few times. The CDR3 bases are TGCAGTGCTAGTTTACGGGGTTCCTATAATTCACCCCTCCACTTT. Its translation is CSASLRGSYNSPLHF. This chain uses TRBV20-1 with TRBJ1-6; D is unclear. CDR1 and CDR2 (germline): DFQATT, SNEGSKA (reference sequence). The germline V and J ends were trimmed by 3 bases and 1 base, with 10 bases remaining between them. The CDR3 runs to 15 residues.

This clonotype was found many times. The chain joins TRBV5-1 to TRBJ2-3; 8 nucleotides match TRBD2. This CDR3 contains 14 residues. V lost 2 bases, J lost 4 bases, and 3 bases stayed unmatched. The germline V gene encodes CDR1 SGHRS and CDR2 YFSETQ. CDR3 sequence (DNA): TGCGCCAGCAGCTTCGGGGGGGCTGCAGATACGCAGTATTTT. Amino acid sequence: CASSFGGAADTQYF.

This clonotype was picked up a small number of times. The rearrangement uses TRBV28 and TRBJ1-4; tentative D call: TRBD1 (5 bases). CDR3 length: 14 residues. With 9 bases removed from V and 12 bases from J, the gap between germline ends came to 23 bases. Per the germline V gene, CDR1 is MDHEN and CDR2 is SYDVKM. In nucleotides, the CDR3 is TGTGCCAGTGAGACGGGACGGCGGCTCCGTGAACTGTTTTTT. Its protein is CASETGRRLRELFF. Complete variable domain (other parts from reference TRBV28 and TRBJ1-4): DVKVTQSSRYLVKRTGEKVFLECVQDMDHENMFWYRQDPGLGLRLIYFSYDVKMKEKGDIPEGYSVSREKKERFSLILESASTNQTSMYLCASETGRRLRELFFGSGTQLSVL.

This clonotype was observed a few times. The V gene is TRBV5-8, the J gene TRBJ2-1; 8 bases fit TRBD2. The CDR3 runs 17 residues. Germline V gene data show CDR1 as SGHTS and CDR2 as YDEGEE. Trimming cost V 2 bases and J 2 bases; bases outside gene matches: 9. CDR3 sequence reads: CASSFGGRGAAYNEQFF. The CDR3, as DNA: TGTGCCAGCAGCTTTGGTGGGCGGGGGGCCGCCTACAATGAGCAGTTCTTC.

The chain has TRBV7-9 and TRBJ2-7; D may match TRBD1 or TRBD2 (6 bases each). Germline V gene sequence: CDR1 SEHNR, CDR2 FQNEAQ (reference sequence). V lost 1 base and J lost 6, with 16 bases in between. The CDR3 spans 15 residues. CDR3 loop: CASSLGEGGGGEQYF. The CDR3 DNA is TGTGCCAGCAGCTTAGGAGAAGGGGGAGGAGGCGAGCAGTACTTC.

This clonotype was seen only a few times. The chain carries TRBV7-2 and TRBJ2-1; weak D call: TRBD2 (5 bases). Trimming pared 2 bases from V and 8 bases from J, leaving 13 bases between. Germline loops: CDR1 SGHTA, CDR2 FQGNSA. This CDR3 has 14 amino acids. The CDR3 region has the DNA TGTGCCAGCAGCTTATTCTCTAGCCGCGATGAGCAGTTCTTC. It codes for CASSLFSSRDEQFF.